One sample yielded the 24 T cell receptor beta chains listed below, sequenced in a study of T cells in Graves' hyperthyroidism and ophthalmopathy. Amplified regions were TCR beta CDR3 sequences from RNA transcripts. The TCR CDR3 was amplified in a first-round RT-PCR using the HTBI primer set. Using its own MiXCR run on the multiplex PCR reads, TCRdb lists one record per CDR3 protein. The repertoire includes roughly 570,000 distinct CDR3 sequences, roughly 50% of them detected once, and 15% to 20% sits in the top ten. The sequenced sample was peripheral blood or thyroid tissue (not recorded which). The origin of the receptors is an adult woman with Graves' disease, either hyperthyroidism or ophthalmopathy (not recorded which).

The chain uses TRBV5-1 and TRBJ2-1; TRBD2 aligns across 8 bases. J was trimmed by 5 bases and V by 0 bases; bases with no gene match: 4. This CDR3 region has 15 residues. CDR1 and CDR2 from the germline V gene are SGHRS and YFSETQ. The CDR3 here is CASSLALAGHNEQFF. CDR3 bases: TGCGCCAGCAGCTTGGCGTTAGCGGGACACAATGAGCAGTTCTTC.

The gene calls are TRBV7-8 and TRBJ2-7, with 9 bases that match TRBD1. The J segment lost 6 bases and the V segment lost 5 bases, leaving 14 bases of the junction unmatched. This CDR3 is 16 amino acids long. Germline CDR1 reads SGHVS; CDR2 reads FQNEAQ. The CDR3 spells CASSPPIGTGYSEQYF. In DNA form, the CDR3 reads TGTGCCAGCAGCCCACCGATCGGGACAGGGTATTCCGAGCAGTACTTC.

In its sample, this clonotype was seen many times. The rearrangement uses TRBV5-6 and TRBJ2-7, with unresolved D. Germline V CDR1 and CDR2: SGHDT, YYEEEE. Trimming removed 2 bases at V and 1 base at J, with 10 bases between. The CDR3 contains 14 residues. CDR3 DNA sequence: TGTGCCAGCAGCTTACATGGCAGTTCCTACGAGCAGTACTTC. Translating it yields CASSLHGSSYEQYF.

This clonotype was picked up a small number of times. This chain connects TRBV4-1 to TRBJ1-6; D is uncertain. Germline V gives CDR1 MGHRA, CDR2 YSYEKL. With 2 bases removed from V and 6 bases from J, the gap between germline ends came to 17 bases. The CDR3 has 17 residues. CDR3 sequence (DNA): TGCGCCAGCAGCCAAAAGACCACCATGCCATTTAATTCACCCCTCCACTTT. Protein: CASSQKTTMPFNSPLHF.

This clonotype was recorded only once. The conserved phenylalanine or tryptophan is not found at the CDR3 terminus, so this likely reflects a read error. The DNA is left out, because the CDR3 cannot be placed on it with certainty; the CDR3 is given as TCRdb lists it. CDR3 in amino acids: CASSSHRG. V and J are TRBV9 and TRBJ1-6. Germline V gene data show CDR1 as SGDLS and CDR2 as YYNGEE. The CDR3 spans 8 amino acids, including both terminal residues.

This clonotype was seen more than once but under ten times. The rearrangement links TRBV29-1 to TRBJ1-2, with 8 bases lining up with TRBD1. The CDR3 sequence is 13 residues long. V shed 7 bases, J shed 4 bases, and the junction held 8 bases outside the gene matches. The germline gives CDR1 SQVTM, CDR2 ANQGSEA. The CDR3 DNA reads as TGCAGCGCGGGCCTAGGACAGGGCTATGGCTACACCTTC. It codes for CSAGLGQGYGYTF.

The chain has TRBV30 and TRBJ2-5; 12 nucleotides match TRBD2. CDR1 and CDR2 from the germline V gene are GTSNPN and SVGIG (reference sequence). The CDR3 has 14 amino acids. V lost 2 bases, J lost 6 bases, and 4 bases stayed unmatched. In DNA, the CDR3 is TGTGCCTGGAGTTCGACTAGCGGGAGACAGACCCAGTACTTC. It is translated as CAWSSTSGRQTQYF.

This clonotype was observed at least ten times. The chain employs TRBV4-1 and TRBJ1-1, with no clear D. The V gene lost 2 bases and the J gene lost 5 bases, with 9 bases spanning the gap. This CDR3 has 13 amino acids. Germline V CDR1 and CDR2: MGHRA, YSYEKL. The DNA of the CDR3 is TGCGCCAGCAGCCAAATTCGGGGTACTGAAGCTTTCTTT. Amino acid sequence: CASSQIRGTEAFF.

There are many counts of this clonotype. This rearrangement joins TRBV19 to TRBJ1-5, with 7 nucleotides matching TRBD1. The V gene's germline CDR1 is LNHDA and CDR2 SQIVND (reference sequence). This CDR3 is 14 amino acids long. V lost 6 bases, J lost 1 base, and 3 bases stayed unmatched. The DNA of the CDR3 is TGTGCCAGTAGAAGGACAGGCAGCAATCAGCCCCAGCATTTT. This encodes CASRRTGSNQPQHF.

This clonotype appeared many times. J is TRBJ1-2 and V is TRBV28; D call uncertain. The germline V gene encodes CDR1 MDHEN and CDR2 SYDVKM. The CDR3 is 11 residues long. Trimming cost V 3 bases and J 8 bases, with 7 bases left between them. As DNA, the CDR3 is TGTGCCAGCAGTTTCGCTGGCGGCTACACCTTC. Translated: CASSFAGGYTF.

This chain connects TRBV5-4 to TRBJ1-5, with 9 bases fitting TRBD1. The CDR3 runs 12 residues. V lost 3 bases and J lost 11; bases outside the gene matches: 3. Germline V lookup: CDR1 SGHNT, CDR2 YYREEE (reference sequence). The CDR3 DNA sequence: TGTGCCAGCAGCTCCCGGGACAGGGCCCAGCATTTT. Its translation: CASSSRDRAQHF.

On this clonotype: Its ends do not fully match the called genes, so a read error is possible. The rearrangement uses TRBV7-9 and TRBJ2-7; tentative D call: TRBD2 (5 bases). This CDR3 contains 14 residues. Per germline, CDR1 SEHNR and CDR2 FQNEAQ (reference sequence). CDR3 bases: TGTGCCACTCCGTCCCGAGGGCGGGCCGGGGAGCTGTACTTC. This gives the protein CATPSRGRAGELYF.

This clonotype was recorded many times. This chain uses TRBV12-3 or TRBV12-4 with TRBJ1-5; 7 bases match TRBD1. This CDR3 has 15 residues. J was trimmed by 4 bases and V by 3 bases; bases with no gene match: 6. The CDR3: CASSFTGAGNQPQHF. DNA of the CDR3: TGTGCCAGCAGTTTCACAGGGGCGGGGAATCAGCCCCAGCATTTT.

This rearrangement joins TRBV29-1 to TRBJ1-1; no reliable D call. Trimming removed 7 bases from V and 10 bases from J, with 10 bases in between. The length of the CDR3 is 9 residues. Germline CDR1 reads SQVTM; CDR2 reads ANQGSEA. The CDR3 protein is CSAAPGAFF. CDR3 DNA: TGCAGCGCGGCCCCGGGAGCTTTCTTT.

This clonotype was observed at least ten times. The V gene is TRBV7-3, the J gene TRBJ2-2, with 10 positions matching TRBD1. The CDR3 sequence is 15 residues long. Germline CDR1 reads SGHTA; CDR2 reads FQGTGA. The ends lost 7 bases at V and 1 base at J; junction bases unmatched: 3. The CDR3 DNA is TGTGCCAGCACCAGGGACAGGGGGAACACCGGGGAGCTGTTTTTT. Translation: CASTRDRGNTGELFF.

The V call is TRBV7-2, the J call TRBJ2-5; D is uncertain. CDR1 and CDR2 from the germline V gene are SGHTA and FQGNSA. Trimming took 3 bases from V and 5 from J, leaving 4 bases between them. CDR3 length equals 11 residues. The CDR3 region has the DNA TGTGCCAGCAGCTTCATGGAGACCCAGTACTTC. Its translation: CASSFMETQYF.

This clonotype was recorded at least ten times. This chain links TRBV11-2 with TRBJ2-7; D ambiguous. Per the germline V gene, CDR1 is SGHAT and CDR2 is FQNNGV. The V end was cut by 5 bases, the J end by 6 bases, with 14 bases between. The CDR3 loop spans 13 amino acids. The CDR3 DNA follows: TGTGCCAGCAGCCCACGTCCACCTCTCGAGCAGTACTTC. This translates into CASSPRPPLEQYF.

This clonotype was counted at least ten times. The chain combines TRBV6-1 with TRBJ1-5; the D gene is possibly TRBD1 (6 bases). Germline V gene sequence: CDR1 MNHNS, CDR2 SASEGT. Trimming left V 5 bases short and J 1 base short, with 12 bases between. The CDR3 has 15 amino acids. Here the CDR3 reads CASSYYRASNQPQHF. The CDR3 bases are TGTGCCAGCAGTTATTACAGGGCAAGCAATCAGCCCCAGCATTTT.

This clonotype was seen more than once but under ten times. CDR3 DNA: TGTGCCAGCATCACCCCGGGGCAGCCCCATGCTGGCTTTTATGGCTACACCTTC. This sequence encodes CASITPGQPHAGFYGYTF. The chain joins TRBV6-6 to TRBJ1-2, with a possible D match to TRBD1 (5 bases). V was clipped by 7 bases and J by 5 bases, with 29 bases between them. Germline V gene data show CDR1 as MNHNY and CDR2 as SVGAGI (reference sequence). CDR3 length: 18 residues.

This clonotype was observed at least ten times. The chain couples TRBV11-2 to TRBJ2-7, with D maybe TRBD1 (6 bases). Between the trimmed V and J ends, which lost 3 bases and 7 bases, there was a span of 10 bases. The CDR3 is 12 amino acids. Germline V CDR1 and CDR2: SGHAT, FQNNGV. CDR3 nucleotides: TGTGCCAGCAGCTTCAGGGGTTTGGAGCAGTACTTC. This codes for CASSFRGLEQYF. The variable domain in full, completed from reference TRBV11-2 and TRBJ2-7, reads EAGVAQSPRYKIIEKRQSVAFWCNPISGHATLYWYQQILGQGPKLLIQFQNNGVVDDSQLPKDRFSAERLKGVDSTLKIQPAKLEDSAVYLCASSFRGLEQYFGPGTRLTVT.

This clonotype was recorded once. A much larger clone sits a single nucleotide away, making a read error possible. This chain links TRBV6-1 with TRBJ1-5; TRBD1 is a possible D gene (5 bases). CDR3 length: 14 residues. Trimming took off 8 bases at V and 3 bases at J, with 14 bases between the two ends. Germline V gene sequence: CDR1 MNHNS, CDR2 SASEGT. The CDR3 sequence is CASGAGWNNQPQHF. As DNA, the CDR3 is TGTGCCAGCGGGGCAGGGTGGAACAATCAGCCCCAGCATTTT.

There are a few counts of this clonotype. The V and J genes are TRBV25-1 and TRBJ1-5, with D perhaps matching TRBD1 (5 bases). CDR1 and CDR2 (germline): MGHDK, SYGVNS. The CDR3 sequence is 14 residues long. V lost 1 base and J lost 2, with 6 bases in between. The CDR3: CASSELGGNQPQHF. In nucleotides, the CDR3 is TGTGCCAGCAGTGAATTGGGGGGCAATCAGCCCCAGCATTTT.

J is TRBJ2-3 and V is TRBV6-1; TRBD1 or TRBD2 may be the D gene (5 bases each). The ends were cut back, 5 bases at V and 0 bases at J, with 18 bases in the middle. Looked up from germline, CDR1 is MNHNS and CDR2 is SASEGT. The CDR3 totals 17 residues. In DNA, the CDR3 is TGTGCCAGCAGTTACTCGAGGGGTCGTAAGAGCACAGATACGCAGTATTTT. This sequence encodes CASSYSRGRKSTDTQYF.

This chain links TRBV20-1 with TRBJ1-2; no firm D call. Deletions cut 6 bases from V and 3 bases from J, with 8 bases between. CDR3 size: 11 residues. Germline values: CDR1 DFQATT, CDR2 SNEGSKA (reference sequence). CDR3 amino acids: CSAGVDYGYTF. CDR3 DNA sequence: TGCAGTGCGGGTGTAGACTATGGCTACACCTTC.